A selection of T cell receptor beta chains follows, all from one sample in a study of tumour-infiltrating T cells in Burkitt lymphoma. TCRdb's copy holds only in-frame clones and misses some; the assay was immunoSEQ multiplex PCR. The table has around 45,000 clones, about a third seen once. The source material was tumor tissue. The receptors stem from a human donor with Burkitt lymphoma. The CDR3 runs from the conserved cysteine through the conserved F or W. The D gene is left open where the match is weak. Not every row has a clone size; where given, it reads once, few, many or a size class.

j_call | d_call | v_call | clone_size | cdr3_nt | cdr3_aa
TRBJ2-4 | TRBD2 | TRBV2 | - | TGTGCCACCTACCCCGGGGGGTCAGCCAAAAACATTCAGTACTTC | CATYPGGSAKNIQYF
TRBJ2-3 | TRBD1 | TRBV9 | - | TGTGCCAGCAGCGCGACAGGGGGCATTTCAGATACGCAGTATTTT | CASSATGGISDTQYF
TRBJ1-1 | - | TRBV7-8 | few | TGTGCCAGCAGCTTAAGGGAGGGTGAAGCTTTCTTT | CASSLREGEAFF
TRBJ2-2 | - | TRBV18 | few | TGTGCCAGCTCACACGAAGTGGGGCTGTTTTTT | CASSHEVGLFF
TRBJ2-2 | TRBD1 | TRBV19 | - | TGTGCCAGCTCTTCCGTGTCCCCGGGACAGGATGCCGGGGAGCTGTTTTTT | CASSSVSPGQDAGELFF
TRBJ2-1 | - | TRBV10-3 | - | TGTGCCATCAGTGAGAATCTAGATCTCGATGAGCAGTTCTTC | CAISENLDLDEQFF
TRBJ1-3 | TRBD1 | TRBV10-3 | - | TGTGCCATCAGAGGGACAGGGGACTTGGCCATATATTTT | CAIRGTGDLAIYF
TRBJ1-6 | - | TRBV30 | - | TGTGCCTGGAGTGTATTTGAGAATTCACCCCTCCACTTT | CAWSVFENSPLHF
TRBJ1-3 | - | TRBV18 | - | TGTGCCAGCTCACCACCGGCGGATTACTCTGGAAACACCATATATTTT | CASSPPADYSGNTIYF
TRBJ2-7 | - | TRBV5-1 | - | TGCGCCAGCAGTCCAGGGGACGGATACGAGCAGTACTTC | CASSPGDGYEQYF
TRBJ2-5 | - | TRBV11-2 | - | TGTGCCAGCAGCTTAGATGACGGGTACGGGGAGACCCAGTACTTC | CASSLDDGYGETQYF
TRBJ1-1 | TRBD1 | TRBV6-6 | - | TGTGCCTGTGACAGGGGGATGAACACTGAAGCTTTCTTT | CACDRGMNTEAFF
TRBJ2-7 | - | TRBV6-5 | - | TGTGCCAGCAGTTACTTGGGGACGGACTCCTACGAGCAGTACTTC | CASSYLGTDSYEQYF
TRBJ2-2 | - | TRBV19 | - | TGTGCCAGTAGTCCCTGGGCCTTGACCGGGGAGCTGTTTTTT | CASSPWALTGELFF
TRBJ2-1 | TRBD2 | TRBV27 | - | TGTGCCAGCAGTAATAGCGGGGGAAGTGGCAATGAGCAGTTCTTC | CASSNSGGSGNEQFF
TRBJ2-3 | - | TRBV19 | few | TGTGCCAGTAGTATAGGTTGGGGTCCAGATACGCAGTATTTT | CASSIGWGPDTQYF
TRBJ1-5 | - | TRBV11-2 | - | TGTGCCAGCAGCTTAGGCCTCGCCCAGCCCCAGCATTTT | CASSLGLAQPQHF
TRBJ1-2 | TRBD1 | TRBV5-1 | - | TGCGCCAGCAGCCTGGGACAGATCAACGGCTACACCTTC | CASSLGQINGYTF
TRBJ1-1 | TRBD1 | TRBV5-5 | - | TGTGCCAGCAGCCTGGCCGGGACAGGGGACACTGAAGCTTTCTTT | CASSLAGTGDTEAFF
TRBJ1-2 | - | TRBV19 | once | TGTGCCAGTAGCGTCCGGTACTATGGCTACACCTTC | CASSVRYYGYTF
TRBJ1-2 | TRBD1 | TRBV7-2 | - | TGTGCCAGCAGCTCCCAGACAGGGAGGCGTCGTGGCTACACCTTC | CASSSQTGRRRGYTF
TRBJ2-3 | TRBD2 | TRBV4-3 | few | TGCGCCAGCAGCCAAGGCGAGCGGGGTGTCACAGATACGCAGTATTTT | CASSQGERGVTDTQYF
TRBJ1-5 | TRBD1 | TRBV29-1 | few | TGCAGCGTTTCTTCAGGGGGCCATCAGCCCCAGCATTTT | CSVSSGGHQPQHF
TRBJ1-6 | TRBD1 | TRBV10-3 | - | TGTGCCACCACGGGGACAGTCTATAATTCACCCCTCCACTTT | CATTGTVYNSPLHF
TRBJ2-2 | - | TRBV2 | - | TGTGCCAGCAATTTAGGGGGGCACACCGGGGAGCTGTTTTTT | CASNLGGHTGELFF
TRBJ1-4 | TRBD1 | TRBV28 | - | TGTGCCAGCAGTTTGGGACAGACAACTAATGAAAAACTGTTTTTT | CASSLGQTTNEKLFF
TRBJ1-2 | TRBD1 | TRBV6-5 | - | TGTGCCAGCGGACTCCGGGACAGGGACTATAATGGCTACACCTTC | CASGLRDRDYNGYTF
TRBJ1-2 | TRBD1 | TRBV6-5 | few | TGTGCCAGCAGTTGGGACAGGGGGCGCGGCTACACCTTC | CASSWDRGRGYTF
TRBJ2-7 | - | TRBV27 | few | TGTGCCAGCAGTTTAACAGCCACCTACGAGCAGTACTTC | CASSLTATYEQYF
TRBJ2-7 | TRBD1 | TRBV4-2 | - | TGTGCCAGCAGCCAAGCCGGGACAGGGGGCGAGCAGTACTTC | CASSQAGTGGEQYF
TRBJ1-6 | TRBD1 | TRBV6-1 | - | TGTGCCAGCAGGCCGGGACAGCGGGATTCACCCCTCCACTTT | CASRPGQRDSPLHF
TRBJ1-1 | - | TRBV5-4 | few | TGTGCCAGCAGCTTGGACGCAAACACTGAAGCTTTCTTT | CASSLDANTEAFF
TRBJ2-5 | - | TRBV2 | few | TGTGCCAGCAGCCCCCTCCGTAGGGGGGAGACCCAGTACTTC | CASSPLRRGETQYF
TRBJ2-1 | TRBD2 | TRBV9 | - | TGTGCCAGCAGCGCCCGACTAGCGGTTACCTACAATGAGCAGTTCTTC | CASSARLAVTYNEQFF
TRBJ1-6 | - | TRBV5-6 | - | TGTGCCAGCAGCTTAAAACCCTACGGCGGGAATTCACCCCTCCACTTT | CASSLKPYGGNSPLHF
TRBJ2-4 | TRBD2 | TRBV20-1 | few | TGCAGTGCTAGTCGGGGGGACCAGTACTTC | CSASRGDQYF
TRBJ1-5 | - | TRBV10-3 | - | TGTGCCATCAGTGAATCAGGAGACAGGAATCAGCCCCAGCATTTT | CAISESGDRNQPQHF
TRBJ2-2 | - | TRBV18 | - | TGTGCCAGCTCACCAATAGGAGTTTCGAACACCGGGGAGCTGTTTTTT | CASSPIGVSNTGELFF
TRBJ1-1 | - | TRBV28 | - | TGTGCCAGCAGTTTACGTGGTGTGGAAGCTTTCTTT | CASSLRGVEAFF
TRBJ1-2 | - | TRBV6-1 | - | TGTGCCAGCAGTGAACAGCTGCACTATGGCTACACCTTC | CASSEQLHYGYTF
TRBJ1-1 | - | TRBV25-1 | few | TGTGCCAGCAGTGAATATCGGGGGTTTGGAACTGAAGCTTTCTTT | CASSEYRGFGTEAFF
TRBJ2-7 | TRBD1 | TRBV7-9 | - | TGTGCCAGCAGCCAACGGACAGGGTCCTACGAGCAGTACTTC | CASSQRTGSYEQYF